This T cell receptor (beta chain) came from a study of T cells after yellow fever vaccination. One entry per CDR3 protein results from TCRdb running MiXCR on the 5' RACE reads. The sample shows around 180,000 distinct CDR3 sequences, approximately 6% of them seen only once. The sample holds a few counts of this clonotype. From germline, CDR1 is KGHDR and CDR2 SFDVKD. Trimming removed 5 bases from V and 2 bases from J, with 7 bases in between. The CDR3 has 13 amino acids. Sequencing was performed on CD4+ T cells sorted from PBMCs, taken on the day of the first yellow fever vaccination. This rearrangement joins TRBV24-1 to TRBJ2-3; D call uncertain. This receptor was taken from a man aged 18 to 29 who received the YFV17D yellow fever vaccine. The CDR3 sequence is CATSGENTDTQYF. The CDR3 bases are TGTGCCACCAGTGGCGAGAACACAGATACGCAGTATTTT.